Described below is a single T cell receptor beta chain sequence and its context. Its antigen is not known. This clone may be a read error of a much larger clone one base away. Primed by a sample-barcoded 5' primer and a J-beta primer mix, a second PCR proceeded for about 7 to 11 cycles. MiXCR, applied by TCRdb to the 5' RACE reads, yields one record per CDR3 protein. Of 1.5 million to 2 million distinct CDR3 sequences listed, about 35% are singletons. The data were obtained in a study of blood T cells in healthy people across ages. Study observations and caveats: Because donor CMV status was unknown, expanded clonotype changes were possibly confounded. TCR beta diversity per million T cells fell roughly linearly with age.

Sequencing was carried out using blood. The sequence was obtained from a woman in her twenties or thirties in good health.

The CDR3 sequence is CAGETSHSYEQYF. CDR3 DNA: TGTGCCGGCGAGACATCGCACTCCTACGAGCAGTACTTC. The gene calls are TRBV28 and TRBJ2-7; D is ambiguous. V lost 11 bases to trimming and J lost 0 bases, with 14 bases between them. This CDR3 is built from 13 residues. CDR1 is MDHEN, CDR2 SYDVKM, per germline.